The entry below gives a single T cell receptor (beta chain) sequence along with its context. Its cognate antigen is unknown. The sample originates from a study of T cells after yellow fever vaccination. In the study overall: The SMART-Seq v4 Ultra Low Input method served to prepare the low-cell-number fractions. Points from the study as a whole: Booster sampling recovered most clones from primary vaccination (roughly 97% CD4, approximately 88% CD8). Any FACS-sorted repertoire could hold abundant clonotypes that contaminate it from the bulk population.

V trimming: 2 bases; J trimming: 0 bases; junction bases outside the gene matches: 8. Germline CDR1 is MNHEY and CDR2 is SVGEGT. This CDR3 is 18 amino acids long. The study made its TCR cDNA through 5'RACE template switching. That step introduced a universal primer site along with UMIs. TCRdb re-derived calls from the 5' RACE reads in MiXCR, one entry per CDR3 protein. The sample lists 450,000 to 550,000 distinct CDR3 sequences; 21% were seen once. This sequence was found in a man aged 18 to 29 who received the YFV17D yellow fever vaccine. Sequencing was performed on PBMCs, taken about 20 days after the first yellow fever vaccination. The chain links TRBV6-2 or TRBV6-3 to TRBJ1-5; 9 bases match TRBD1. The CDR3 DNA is TGTGCCAGCAGTTACAACGGCGACAGGGGGTATAGCAATCAGCCCCAGCATTTT. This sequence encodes CASSYNGDRGYSNQPQHF.